This T cell receptor (beta chain) came from a study of shared clonotypes between healthy human individuals. Between the trimmed V and J ends, which lost 4 bases and 2 bases, there was a span of 18 bases. The CDR3 loop spans 17 amino acids. Germline lookup yields CDR1 MDHEN and CDR2 SYDVKM. The data were produced by immunoSEQ multiplex PCR, yet TCRdb's version contains in-frame clones alone and is incomplete. The sample contains hundreds of thousands of clones, approximately 73% of which appear only once. The chain links TRBV28 to TRBJ1-5; no reliable D call. This clonotype originated in a woman aged 30 to 39 in good health. The sequencing input was memory CD4+ T cells sorted from blood. The subset was: CD45RA-negative fraction. This CDR3 is CASSSVVGKMGNQPQHF. DNA of the CDR3: TGTGCCAGCAGTTCCGTTGTCGGGAAGATGGGCAATCAGCCCCAGCATTTT. The whole variable domain, remainder taken from reference TRBV28 and TRBJ1-5, is DVKVTQSSRYLVKRTGEKVFLECVQDMDHENMFWYRQDPGLGLRLIYFSYDVKMKEKGDIPEGYSVSREKKERFSLILESASTNQTSMYLCASSSVVGKMGNQPQHFGDGTRLSIL.